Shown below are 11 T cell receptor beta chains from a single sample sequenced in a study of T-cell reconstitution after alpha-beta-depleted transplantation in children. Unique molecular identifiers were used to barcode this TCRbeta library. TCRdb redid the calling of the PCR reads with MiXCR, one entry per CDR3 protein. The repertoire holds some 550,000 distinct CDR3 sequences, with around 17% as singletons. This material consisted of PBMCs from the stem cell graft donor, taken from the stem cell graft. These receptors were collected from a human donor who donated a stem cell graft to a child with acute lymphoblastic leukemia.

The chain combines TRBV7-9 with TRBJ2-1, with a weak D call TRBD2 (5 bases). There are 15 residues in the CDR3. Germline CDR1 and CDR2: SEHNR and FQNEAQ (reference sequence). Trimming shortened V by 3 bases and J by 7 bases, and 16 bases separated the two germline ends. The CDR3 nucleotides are TGTGCCAGCAGCTTCCTAGCCCCTACAAAGAATGAGCAGTTCTTC. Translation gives CASSFLAPTKNEQFF.

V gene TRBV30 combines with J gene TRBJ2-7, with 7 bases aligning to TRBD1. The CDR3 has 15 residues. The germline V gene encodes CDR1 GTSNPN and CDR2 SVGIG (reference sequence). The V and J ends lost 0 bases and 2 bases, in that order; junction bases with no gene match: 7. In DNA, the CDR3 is TGTGCCTGGAGTGTAGACCCAGGGGGTCCCTACGAGCAGTACTTC. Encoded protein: CAWSVDPGGPYEQYF.

The CDR3 DNA follows: TGTGCCAGCAGCTTGGTGGCCGGGACAGTAGGTGGCTACACCTTC. This codes for CASSLVAGTVGGYTF. The rearrangement links TRBV5-5 to TRBJ1-2, with 7 bases that match TRBD1. The CDR3 totals 15 residues. With V trimmed by 0 bases and J by 7 bases, 9 bases remained unmatched. Per germline, CDR1 SGHKS and CDR2 YYEKEE (reference sequence).

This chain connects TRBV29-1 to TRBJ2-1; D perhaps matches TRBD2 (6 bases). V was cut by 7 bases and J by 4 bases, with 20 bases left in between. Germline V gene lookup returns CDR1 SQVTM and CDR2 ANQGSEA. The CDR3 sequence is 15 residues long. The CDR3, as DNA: TGCAGCGGCCACTCGGGACTGGGCGGATACAATGAGCAGTTCTTC. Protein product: CSGHSGLGGYNEQFF.

CDR3 sequence reads: CASSNGQGGEAFF. The CDR3 DNA is TGCGCCAGCAGCAACGGACAGGGGGGAGAAGCTTTCTTT. The chain couples TRBV5-1 to TRBJ1-1, with TRBD1 matching 10 bases. The CDR3 consists of 13 residues. Trimming removed 4 bases from V and 8 bases from J; junction bases left unmatched: 5. Germline V lookup: CDR1 SGHRS, CDR2 YFSETQ.

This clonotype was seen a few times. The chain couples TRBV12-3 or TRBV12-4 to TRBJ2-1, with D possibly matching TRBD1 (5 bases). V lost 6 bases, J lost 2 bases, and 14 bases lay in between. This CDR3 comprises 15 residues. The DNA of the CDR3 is TGTGCCAGCAGGCAAACAGGCCGAACCTACAATGAGCAGTTCTTC. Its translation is CASRQTGRTYNEQFF.

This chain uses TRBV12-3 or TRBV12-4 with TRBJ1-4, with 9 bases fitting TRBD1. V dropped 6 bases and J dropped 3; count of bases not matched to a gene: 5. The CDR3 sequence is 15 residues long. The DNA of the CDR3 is TGTGCCAGCAGGGACACAGGGGGCTCTAATGAAAAACTGTTTTTT. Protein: CASRDTGGSNEKLFF.

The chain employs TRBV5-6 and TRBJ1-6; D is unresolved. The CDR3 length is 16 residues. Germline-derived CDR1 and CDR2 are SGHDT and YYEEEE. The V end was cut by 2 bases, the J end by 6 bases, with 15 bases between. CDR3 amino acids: CASSFKRIGVNSPLHF. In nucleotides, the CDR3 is TGTGCCAGCAGCTTCAAGAGGATCGGCGTTAATTCACCCCTCCACTTT.

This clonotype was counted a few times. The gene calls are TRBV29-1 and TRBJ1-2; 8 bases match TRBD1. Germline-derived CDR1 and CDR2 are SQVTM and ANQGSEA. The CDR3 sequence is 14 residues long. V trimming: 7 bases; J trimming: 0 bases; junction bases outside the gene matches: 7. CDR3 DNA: TGCAGCGGTTCGGGACAGGCTTCTAACTATGGCTACACCTTC. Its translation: CSGSGQASNYGYTF.

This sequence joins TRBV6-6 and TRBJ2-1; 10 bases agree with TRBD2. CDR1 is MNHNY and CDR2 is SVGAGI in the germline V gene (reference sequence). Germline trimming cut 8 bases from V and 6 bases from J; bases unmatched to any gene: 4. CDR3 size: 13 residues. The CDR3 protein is CASSVAGGNEQFF. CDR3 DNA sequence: TGTGCCAGCTCGGTAGCGGGAGGCAATGAGCAGTTCTTC.

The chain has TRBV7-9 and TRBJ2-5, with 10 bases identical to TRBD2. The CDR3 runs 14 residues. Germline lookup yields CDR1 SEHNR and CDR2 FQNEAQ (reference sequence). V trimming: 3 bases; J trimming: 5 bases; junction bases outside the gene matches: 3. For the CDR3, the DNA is TGTGCCAGCAGCTTCTCTAGCGGGAGTGAGACCCAGTACTTC. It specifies CASSFSSGSETQYF.